These 19 T cell receptor beta chains were sequenced from one sample in a study of spatial heterogeneity in lung cancer. The antigens these receptors bind are not known. Time point indicated: sample taken at primary tumor resection. The study, taken as a whole, reports: Counts of expanded intratumoral alpha and beta TCRs tracked tumor mutation counts.

MiXCR, applied by TCRdb to the 5' RACE reads, yields one record per CDR3 protein. The sample includes more than 20,000 distinct CDR3 sequences, 5% to 7% of them seen just once. Material: lung tumor tissue, obtained at surgery. The receptors were sampled from a male donor with early-stage non-small cell lung cancer.

This clonotype was observed a few times. The chain combines TRBV18 with TRBJ1-1; 7 nucleotides agree with TRBD1. Germline assignment: CDR1 KGHSH and CDR2 LQKENI. The CDR3 spans 13 residues. Trimming took 6 bases from V and 5 from J; bases not matched to a gene: 6. CDR3 nucleotide sequence: TGTGCCAGCTCTCAACAGGGGAATACTGAAGCTTTCTTT. Protein: CASSQQGNTEAFF.

This clonotype appeared many times. The chain is built from TRBV20-1 and TRBJ2-7; D remains ambiguous. V shed 3 bases and J shed 3 bases, with 18 bases lying between them. The CDR3 covers 15 residues. Germline V CDR1 and CDR2: DFQATT, SNEGSKA (reference sequence). CDR3 protein: CSASPRIPDHYEQYF. The CDR3 DNA reads as TGCAGTGCTAGCCCTCGTATTCCCGACCACTACGAGCAGTACTTC.

This clonotype was seen at least ten times. The rearrangement uses TRBV12-2 and TRBJ2-1; the table's D call TRBD1 went unverified against the DNA. TRBV12-2 is marked as a pseudogene. The CDR3 runs to 13 residues. The CDR3 nucleotides are TGTGCAAGTCGCTTAGAGGGGTACAATGAGCAGTTCTTC. This gives the protein CASRLEGYNEQFF.

This clonotype was counted ten times or more. The chain has TRBV5-8 and TRBJ1-4, with 7 positions matching TRBD1. The CDR3 covers 14 residues. Germline lookup yields CDR1 SGHTS and CDR2 YDEGEE. The V segment lost 5 bases and the J segment 5 bases; nucleotides outside the gene matches: 6. The CDR3, as DNA: TGTGCCAGCAGTCTACAGGGGAAGAATGAAAAACTGTTTTTT. It is translated as CASSLQGKNEKLFF. The full variable domain, its missing parts supplied by reference TRBV5-8 and TRBJ1-4, is EAGVTQSPTHLIKTRGQQATLRCSPISGHTSVYWYQQALGLGLQFLLWYDEGEERNRGNFPPRFSGRQFPNYSSELNVNALELEDSALYLCASSLQGKNEKLFFGSGTQLSVL.

This clonotype was observed many times. The chain joins TRBV5-1 to TRBJ2-1; D is perhaps TRBD2 (5 bases). Trimming shortened V by 4 bases and J by 9 bases, and 14 bases separated the two germline ends. Per germline, CDR1 SGHRS and CDR2 YFSETQ. CDR3 length equals 13 residues. DNA for the CDR3: TGCGCCAGCAGCCCCGGCGAGGGTACTGAGCAGTTCTTC. It encodes CASSPGEGTEQFF.

CDR3 protein: CASSGTGGDTQYF. In DNA form, the CDR3 reads TGTGCCAGCAGCGGGACAGGGGGAGATACGCAGTATTTT. V is TRBV6-5 and J is TRBJ2-3; 11 positions match TRBD1. CDR3 length: 13 amino acids. Germline V lookup: CDR1 MNHEY, CDR2 SVGAGI. V was clipped by 6 bases and J by 5 bases; unmatched bases: 1.

This clonotype was observed many times. The chain is built from TRBV2 and TRBJ2-7; D unclear. Germline V gives CDR1 SNHLY, CDR2 FYNNEI. This CDR3 has 11 amino acids. The ends were cut back, 3 bases at V and 3 bases at J, with 3 bases in the middle. The CDR3 loop is CASSDHYEQYF. CDR3 sequence (DNA): TGTGCCAGCAGTGACCACTACGAGCAGTACTTC. The full variable domain, rest sourced from reference TRBV2 and TRBJ2-7, is EPEVTQTPSHQVTQMGQEVILRCVPISNHLYFYWYRQILGQKVEFLVSFYNNEISEKSEIFDDQFSVERPDGSNFTLKIRSTKLEDSAMYFCASSDHYEQYFGPGTRLTVT.

Many counts were recorded for this clonotype. The V and J genes are TRBV18 and TRBJ1-2, with D tentatively TRBD1 (6 bases). The ends were cut back, 3 bases at V and 2 bases at J, with 10 bases in the middle. Germline V gene lookup returns CDR1 KGHSH and CDR2 LQKENI. This CDR3 comprises 14 residues. This CDR3 reads CASSPGQRNYGYTF. The CDR3, as DNA: TGTGCCAGCTCACCGGGACAAAGGAACTATGGCTACACCTTC.

This clonotype came up many times. The chain combines TRBV4-3 with TRBJ2-5; D may be TRBD2 (5 bases). The germline V gene has CDR1 LGHNA and CDR2 YSLEER. This CDR3 region has 14 residues. V was cut by 1 base and J by 2 bases, with 8 bases left in between. In nucleotides, the CDR3 is TGCGCCAGCAGCCAAGGGCCGGGGCAAGAGACCCAGTACTTC. Encoded protein: CASSQGPGQETQYF.

Ten or more counts support this clonotype. This chain links TRBV10-3 with TRBJ1-5; TRBD1 matches 10 bases. V was clipped by 2 bases and J by 0 bases; unmatched bases: 1. Germline V gene data show CDR1 as ENHRY and CDR2 as SYGVKD. This CDR3 comprises 16 residues. CDR3 DNA sequence: TGTGCCATCAGTGAGGGGACAGGGGATAGCAATCAGCCCCAGCATTTT. It translates to CAISEGTGDSNQPQHF.

This clonotype has ten or more counts. The rearrangement joins TRBV12-3 or TRBV12-4 to TRBJ2-7, with TRBD1 identical over 8 bases. V lost 3 bases, J lost 2 bases, and 3 bases stayed unmatched. The CDR3 spans 14 residues. DNA of the CDR3: TGTGCCAGCAGTTTCGACAGGGGCACCTACGAGCAGTACTTC. Encoded protein: CASSFDRGTYEQYF.

This clonotype was picked up a small number of times. This CDR3 reads CATSRDQGGANEKLFF. The CDR3 nucleotides are TGTGCCACCAGCAGAGATCAGGGGGGGGCCAATGAAAAACTGTTTTTT. This sequence joins TRBV15 and TRBJ1-4; TRBD1 agrees at 7 bases. Germline V gene data show CDR1 as LNHNV and CDR2 as YYDKDF (reference sequence). V shed 0 bases, J shed 5 bases, and the junction held 6 bases outside the gene matches. This CDR3 has 16 residues.

The chain is built from TRBV5-1 and TRBJ2-3; 7 bases are a match to TRBD1. This CDR3 comprises 15 residues. Germline V gene lookup returns CDR1 SGHRS and CDR2 YFSETQ. Germline trimming cut 3 bases from V and 4 bases from J; bases unmatched to any gene: 8. CDR3 amino acids: CASSWAGGSPDTQYF. The CDR3 nucleotides are TGCGCCAGCAGCTGGGCAGGGGGATCACCAGATACGCAGTATTTT.

At least ten counts were recorded for this clonotype. This CDR3 is CASSTGPGNEQFF. The CDR3 nucleotides are TGTGCCAGCAGCACGGGCCCGGGGAATGAGCAGTTCTTC. The chain uses TRBV11-2 and TRBJ2-1, with D possibly TRBD2 on 5 matching bases. Germline V lookup: CDR1 SGHAT, CDR2 FQNNGV. This CDR3 contains 13 residues. V was pared by 5 bases and J by 7 bases, with 12 bases between.

This sequence joins TRBV4-3 and TRBJ2-7; D is perhaps TRBD2 (6 bases). Trimming took off 4 bases at V and 1 base at J, with 20 bases between the two ends. From germline, CDR1 is LGHNA and CDR2 YSLEER. This CDR3 has 17 residues. The CDR3 DNA reads TGCGCCAGCAGCCGAGGACACTGGGGAGGCCTTTCCTACGAGCAGTACTTC. This encodes CASSRGHWGGLSYEQYF.

This clonotype is medium-sized (0.01 to 0.1%) by share. The chain links TRBV5-1 to TRBJ2-5, with 7 bases lining up with TRBD1. CDR3 length: 14 residues. V gave up 3 bases and J gave up 3 bases; unmatched junction bases: 5. Germline CDR1 reads SGHRS; CDR2 reads YFSETQ. The CDR3 reads CASSSGQQEETQYF. DNA for the CDR3: TGCGCCAGCAGCTCGGGACAGCAAGAAGAGACCCAGTACTTC.

This clonotype came up many times. This chain uses TRBV7-2 with TRBJ2-1; no reliable D call. This CDR3 is 13 amino acids long. V was pared by 3 bases and J by 13 bases, with 16 bases between. Germline loops: CDR1 SGHTA, CDR2 FQGNSA. The CDR3: CASSLGPQAAQFF. The CDR3 nucleotides read TGTGCCAGCAGCTTGGGCCCCCAGGCCGCCCAGTTCTTC.

Many counts were recorded for this clonotype. This chain connects TRBV11-2 to TRBJ2-2; possibly TRBD2 for D (6 bases). The V gene's germline CDR1 is SGHAT and CDR2 FQNNGV. V shed 10 bases and J shed 7 bases, with 16 bases lying between them. The CDR3 is 13 residues long. The CDR3 spells CATRGTGNGELFF. The CDR3 nucleotides are TGTGCCACTCGGGGGACGGGTAACGGGGAGCTGTTTTTT.

This clonotype was counted between two and nine times. The chain couples TRBV27 to TRBJ1-6, with D possibly TRBD1 on 5 matching bases. V lost 2 bases to trimming and J lost 11 bases, with 10 bases between them. CDR3 length: 13 amino acids. Germline V gene data show CDR1 as MNHEY and CDR2 as SMNVEV (reference sequence). CDR3 region: CASSLRGLAPLHF. CDR3 coding DNA: TGTGCCAGCAGTTTACGGGGGTTGGCACCCCTCCACTTT.